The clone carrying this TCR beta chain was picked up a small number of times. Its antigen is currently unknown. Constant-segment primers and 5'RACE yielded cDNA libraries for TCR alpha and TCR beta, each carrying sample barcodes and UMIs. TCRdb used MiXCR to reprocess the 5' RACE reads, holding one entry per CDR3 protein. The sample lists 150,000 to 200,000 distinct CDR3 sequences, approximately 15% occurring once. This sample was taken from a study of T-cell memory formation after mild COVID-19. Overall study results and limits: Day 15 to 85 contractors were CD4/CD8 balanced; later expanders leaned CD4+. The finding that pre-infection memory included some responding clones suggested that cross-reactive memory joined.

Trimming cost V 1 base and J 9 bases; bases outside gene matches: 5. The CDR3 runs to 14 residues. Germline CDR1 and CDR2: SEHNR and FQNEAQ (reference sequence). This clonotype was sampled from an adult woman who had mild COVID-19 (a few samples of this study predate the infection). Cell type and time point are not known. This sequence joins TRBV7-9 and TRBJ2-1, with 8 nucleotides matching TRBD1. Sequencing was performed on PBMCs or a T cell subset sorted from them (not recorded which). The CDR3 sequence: CASSLDPQGVEQFF. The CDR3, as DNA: TGTGCCAGCAGCTTAGACCCACAGGGGGTTGAGCAGTTCTTC.